Presented here are 26 T cell receptor beta chains from one specimen sequenced in a study of radiation and T cells in renal cell carcinoma (dated by TCRdb to about 2020). Library prep was done by the immunoSEQ multiplex PCR assay. The source is immuneACCESS, and TCRdb retained only in-frame sequences with V and J called. Part of the clones is not carried over; for the studies checked, unresolved V genes explain less than half of this, and the remainder is unexplained. This sample lists approximately 14,000 clones; around 50% were detected once. The top ten clonotypes cover 10% to 15% of the sample. What the time point label conveys for this sample: tumor resected at nephrectomy. Interpreted using the paper, the treatment or condition label stands for: treatment-naive control, cytoreductive nephrectomy. The specimen was tumor tissue, collected from a patient whose treatment was nephrectomy without radiotherapy. The receptor set was obtained from a man between 50 and 59 years old with renal cell carcinoma.

The chain recombines TRBV19 with TRBJ1-1, with D unclear. V was shortened by 8 bases and J by 0 bases, with 10 bases between the two germline ends. The germline V gene encodes CDR1 LNHDA and CDR2 SQIVND (reference sequence). The CDR3 is made up of 13 amino acids. The CDR3 bases are TGTGCCAGTGGCAGGTCCCTGAACACTGAAGCTTTCTTT. Its protein is CASGRSLNTEAFF.

The V call is TRBV27, the J call TRBJ2-7, with D possibly called TRBD1 or TRBD2 (5 bases each). In germline, CDR1 is MNHEY, CDR2 SMNVEV (reference sequence). With 7 bases removed from V and 0 bases from J, the gap between germline ends came to 28 bases. There are 19 residues in the CDR3. The CDR3 loop is CASNLSSIHPPGPSYEQYF. CDR3 sequence (DNA): TGTGCCAGCAACCTCTCCAGTATCCACCCCCCGGGACCCTCCTACGAGCAGTACTTC.

CDR3 residues: CAWSPGQNYGYTF. DNA of the CDR3: TGTGCCTGGAGTCCGGGACAGAACTATGGCTACACCTTC. The genes are TRBV30 and TRBJ1-2, with 7 bases that match TRBD1. Germline V CDR1 and CDR2: GTSNPN, SVGIG (reference sequence). The length of the CDR3 is 13 residues. With V trimmed by 2 bases and J by 2 bases, 2 bases remained unmatched.

This rearrangement joins TRBV11-3 to TRBJ2-3, with TRBD2 matching over 15 bases. Germline V gene lookup returns CDR1 SGHNT and CDR2 YENEEA. CDR3 length: 16 amino acids. Trimming took 5 bases from V and 6 from J; bases not matched to a gene: 6. This chain's CDR3 is CASSPRTSGGVDTQYF. The CDR3 region has the DNA TGTGCCAGCAGCCCTCGGACTAGCGGGGGGGTGGATACGCAGTATTTT.

Points on this clone: This likely came from a read error, as a far larger clone is one base away. This sample also contains other DNA sequences that code for the same CDR3. The chain couples TRBV5-1 to TRBJ1-2, with no clear D. CDR1 is SGHRS and CDR2 is YFSETQ in the germline V gene. This CDR3 is 13 amino acids long. V was shortened by 0 bases and J by 3 bases, with 6 bases between the two germline ends. The CDR3 DNA is TGCGCCAGCAGCTTGGTGCAGGACTATGGCTACACCTTC. Translating it yields CASSLVQDYGYTF.

This clone was seen more than once but under ten times. The chain links TRBV30 to TRBJ1-1; no firm D call. Germline CDR1 GTSNPN, CDR2 SVGIG (reference sequence). This CDR3 contains 14 residues. The V and J ends lost 7 bases and 4 bases respectively, with 19 bases between them. Here the CDR3 reads CASEGSGMGTEAFF. The CDR3 region has the DNA TGTGCCTCGGAAGGGAGCGGCATGGGCACTGAAGCTTTCTTT.

Relative to its sample, this clone is medium-sized. This sequence joins TRBV27 and TRBJ1-1; a weak D match, TRBD1 (5 bases). There are 15 residues in the CDR3. Trimming left V 0 bases short and J 3 bases short, with 11 bases between. Germline V lookup: CDR1 MNHEY, CDR2 SMNVEV (reference sequence). CDR3 DNA sequence: TGTGCCAGCAGTTTATCAGGGGAAGGGTACACTGAAGCTTTCTTT. This sequence encodes CASSLSGEGYTEAFF.

This clone is judged medium-sized. CDR3 DNA sequence: TGTGCCAGCAGTTCCCGAAGACAGGGGATGAGAGATACGCAGTATTTT. It yields the protein CASSSRRQGMRDTQYF. The rearrangement links TRBV5-4 to TRBJ2-3; 8 positions agree with TRBD1. With 5 bases clipped from V and 5 bases from J, the junction kept 13 bases outside the gene matches. Looked up from germline, CDR1 is SGHNT and CDR2 is YYREEE (reference sequence). The CDR3 has 16 amino acids.

The rearrangement uses TRBV30 and TRBJ1-2; possibly TRBD1 for D (6 bases). V shed 0 bases and J shed 2 bases, with 19 bases lying between them. Looked up from germline, CDR1 is GTSNPN and CDR2 is SVGIG (reference sequence). CDR3 length equals 17 residues. CDR3 protein: CAWSVRGHLQPNYGYTF. The CDR3 DNA reads as TGTGCCTGGAGTGTAAGGGGACACCTACAACCAAACTATGGCTACACCTTC.

This clone was found a few times. V usage is TRBV2 and J usage is TRBJ1-5; 9 nucleotides agree with TRBD1. This CDR3 contains 15 residues. Trimming cost V 5 bases and J 6 bases; bases outside gene matches: 8. In germline, CDR1 is SNHLY, CDR2 FYNNEI. Here the CDR3 DNA reads TGTGCCAGCAGTTTAACGGGACAGGGTACTCAGCCCCAGCATTTT. Residues: CASSLTGQGTQPQHF.

The rearrangement joins TRBV11-2 to TRBJ1-4; possibly TRBD1 for D (5 bases). Trimming took 4 bases from V and 2 from J, leaving 8 bases between them. Germline CDR1 and CDR2: SGHAT and FQNNGV. This CDR3 is built from 14 residues. The CDR3, as DNA: TGTGCCAGCAGCTGGGGGAGGACTAATGAAAAACTGTTTTTT. Its protein product is CASSWGRTNEKLFF.

The chain employs TRBV6-6 and TRBJ1-5; 11 bases map to TRBD1. With 2 bases clipped from V and 7 bases from J, the junction kept 4 bases outside the gene matches. Germline loops: CDR1 MNHNY, CDR2 SVGAGI (reference sequence). The CDR3 spans 15 residues. The CDR3 DNA reads TGTGCCAGCAGTTACGGACAGGGGGCCGTCCAGCCCCAGCATTTT. This sequence encodes CASSYGQGAVQPQHF.

The chain carries TRBV27 and TRBJ2-3; 9 nucleotides align to TRBD1. The V gene end was trimmed by 5 bases and the J gene end by 3 bases; junction bases not matched to a gene: 6. Germline-derived CDR1 and CDR2 are MNHEY and SMNVEV (reference sequence). This CDR3 spans 15 amino acids. CDR3 protein: CASSAPQGATDTQYF. The CDR3 nucleotides are TGTGCCAGCAGTGCCCCACAGGGGGCAACAGATACGCAGTATTTT.

This clone was counted once. The genes are TRBV25-1 and TRBJ1-1, with 9 bases matching TRBD1. V dropped 4 bases and J dropped 1; count of bases not matched to a gene: 4. CDR3 size: 15 residues. Germline CDR1 MGHDK, CDR2 SYGVNS. The CDR3 coding sequence is TGTGCCAGCAGTGCCTACAGGGGGCCGAACACTGAAGCTTTCTTT. Translating it yields CASSAYRGPNTEAFF.

The V gene is TRBV19, the J gene TRBJ1-5; D gene ambiguous. CDR1 is LNHDA, CDR2 SQIVND, per germline (reference sequence). The CDR3 consists of 12 residues. V was trimmed by 2 bases and J by 6 bases, leaving 5 bases between them. CDR3 bases: TGTGCCAGTAGTATAACGGGTCAGCCCCAGCATTTT. Encoded protein: CASSITGQPQHF.

The V and J genes are TRBV11-2 and TRBJ1-1; possibly TRBD1 for D (5 bases). The CDR3 sequence is 14 residues long. V shed 0 bases and J shed 1 base, with 6 bases lying between them. CDR1 is SGHAT and CDR2 is FQNNGV in the germline V gene. CDR3 amino acids: CASSLETENTEAFF. The CDR3 DNA reads TGTGCCAGCAGCTTAGAGACAGAGAACACTGAAGCTTTCTTT.

This chain uses TRBV6-1 with TRBJ1-2; TRBD1 aligns across 10 bases. V dropped 5 bases and J dropped 4; count of bases not matched to a gene: 4. CDR3 length: 14 residues. The germline V gene encodes CDR1 MNHNS and CDR2 SASEGT. The CDR3 DNA sequence: TGTGCCAGCAGTAACCGGGACAGGGGCTATGGCTACACCTTC. Translating it yields CASSNRDRGYGYTF.

The chain uses TRBV30 and TRBJ2-7; D is perhaps TRBD1 or TRBD2 (6 bases each). Germline CDR1 reads GTSNPN; CDR2 reads SVGIG (reference sequence). The V and J ends lost 0 bases and 7 bases respectively, with 16 bases between them. The CDR3 consists of 14 residues. The CDR3 nucleotides read TGTGCCTGGAGTGTTGGCAGGGGCGGAGGGGAGCAGTACTTC. Residues: CAWSVGRGGGEQYF. The variable domain in full, with the rest retrieved from reference TRBV30 and TRBJ2-7, is SQTIHQWPATLVQPVGSPLSLECTVEGTSNPNLYWYRQAAGRGLQLLFYSVGIGQISSEVPQNLSASRPQDRQFILSSKKLLLSDSGFYLCAWSVGRGGGEQYFGPGTRLTVT.

The rearrangement links TRBV4-1 to TRBJ2-7, with 14 nucleotides matching TRBD2. Losses at the gene ends were 0 bases for V and 8 bases for J; bases not matched to a gene: 3. This CDR3 region has 15 residues. CDR1 and CDR2 (germline): MGHRA, YSYEKL. CDR3 region: CASSQDRTSGGKQYF. Written as DNA, the CDR3 is TGCGCCAGCAGCCAAGATCGGACTAGCGGGGGGAAGCAGTACTTC.

The CDR3 sequence: CASSLGWGGTEAFF. In nucleotides, the CDR3 is TGTGCCAGCAGTTTAGGGTGGGGAGGCACTGAAGCTTTCTTT. The J gene is TRBJ1-1, the V gene TRBV28; D is unresolved. CDR3 size: 14 residues. V was clipped by 2 bases and J by 4 bases, with 11 bases between them. Per the germline V gene, CDR1 is MDHEN and CDR2 is SYDVKM.

V is TRBV28 and J is TRBJ1-4; tentative D call: TRBD1 (5 bases). The CDR3 loop spans 14 amino acids. Per germline, CDR1 MDHEN and CDR2 SYDVKM. Trimming shortened V by 4 bases and J by 8 bases, and 14 bases separated the two germline ends. The CDR3 sequence is CASSSSRVGEKLFF. The CDR3 bases are TGTGCCAGCAGTTCTAGCAGGGTTGGGGAAAAACTGTTTTTT.

This clone was seen a handful of times. The gene calls are TRBV7-9 and TRBJ1-4; D might be TRBD1 (5 bases). Germline CDR1 is SEHNR and CDR2 is FQNEAQ (reference sequence). This CDR3 has 14 residues. The V end lost 3 bases, the J end lost 3 bases, and 8 bases lay between the germline ends. CDR3 nucleotides: TGTGCCAGCAGCTTGGGGGGAGCTAATGAAAAACTGTTTTTT. Translating gives CASSLGGANEKLFF.

This clone was observed a single time. The V call is TRBV12-5, the J call TRBJ1-1; D ambiguous. CDR1 and CDR2 from the germline V gene are LGHNT and FRNRAP. The CDR3 extends over 13 amino acids. V was cut by 2 bases and J by 10 bases, with 14 bases left in between. The CDR3 sequence: CASGLIEAGRAFF. In DNA, the CDR3 is TGTGCTAGTGGTTTGATTGAGGCAGGTCGAGCTTTCTTT.

The gene calls are TRBV19 and TRBJ2-1; 9 bases map to TRBD1. This CDR3 spans 14 amino acids. Germline trimming cut 5 bases from V and 3 bases from J; bases unmatched to any gene: 2. Germline assignment: CDR1 LNHDA and CDR2 SQIVND (reference sequence). The chain's CDR3 is CASSWTGVYNEQFF. The DNA of the CDR3 is TGTGCCAGTAGTTGGACAGGGGTCTACAATGAGCAGTTCTTC.

This clone was seen only once. The chain joins TRBV5-1 to TRBJ1-4; TRBD1 matches at 12 bases. The V and J ends lost 8 bases and 5 bases, in that order; junction bases with no gene match: 7. The CDR3 sequence is 15 residues long. Germline V CDR1 and CDR2: SGHRS, YFSETQ. The CDR3 nucleotides are TGCGCCAGTACGGGACAGGGGGCATTGAATGAAAAACTGTTTTTT. Residues: CASTGQGALNEKLFF. The variable domain in full, with the rest retrieved from reference TRBV5-1 and TRBJ1-4, is KAGVTQTPRYLIKTRGQQVTLSCSPISGHRSVSWYQQTPGQGLQFLFEYFSETQRNKGNFPGRFSGRQFSNSRSEMNVSTLELGDSALYLCASTGQGALNEKLFFGSGTQLSVL.

The chain combines TRBV9 with TRBJ2-1; D possibly corresponds to TRBD2 (5 bases). Trimming stripped 0 bases from V and 3 bases from J, with 16 bases between. The CDR3 has 17 residues. CDR1 and CDR2 (germline): SGDLS, YYNGEE. The CDR3 loop reads CASSVASVPSIYNEQFF. The CDR3 region has the DNA TGTGCCAGCAGCGTAGCCTCGGTCCCTAGCATCTACAATGAGCAGTTCTTC. Full variable domain (remainder filled in from reference TRBV9 and TRBJ2-1): DSGVTQTPKHLITATGQRVTLRCSPRSGDLSVYWYQQSLDQGLQFLIQYYNGEERAKGNILERFSAQQFPDLHSELNLSSLELGDSALYFCASSVASVPSIYNEQFFGPGTRLTVL.